This is a list of T cell receptor beta chains from one sample in a study of blood T cell repertoires in COVID-19. The protocol was immunoSEQ multiplex PCR, while the TCRdb copy is restricted to in-frame clones and leaves out a portion. The repertoire has around 94,000 clones, roughly 80% of them found once; the top ten carry 3% to 4%. Sequenced sample: peripheral blood. The source is a man aged 50 to 59 with acute or convalescent COVID-19. CDR3s include the opening cysteine and the closing phenylalanine or tryptophan. A D gene is named only where the DNA matches it firmly.

NA | TRBJ2-5 | TRBV6-2/TRBV6-3 | TGTGCCAGCAGTCCCCGGGAGACCCAGTACTTC | CASSPRETQYF
TRBD2 | TRBJ2-1 | TRBV11-3 | TGTGCCAGCAGCTTATGGACTAGCGGGAAAGGAGACAATGAGCAGTTCTTC | CASSLWTSGKGDNEQFF
NA | TRBJ2-7 | TRBV7-2 | TGTGCCAGCAGCCAATCGGGGGGCCACGAGCAGTACTTC | CASSQSGGHEQYF
TRBD1 | TRBJ2-6 | TRBV14 | TGTGCCAGCAGCCAAGGGGACCGGGACAGGGTCAGTTCTGGGGCCAACGTCCTGACTTTC | CASSQGDRDRVSSGANVLTF
NA | TRBJ2-3 | TRBV3-1/TRBV3-2 | TGTGCCAGCAGCCAAGAAGGGGGACGTCGGGGCACAGATACGCAGTATTTT | CASSQEGGRRGTDTQYF
NA | TRBJ2-3 | TRBV4-3 | TGCGCCAGCAGCCAAGACGGGGGGCTGTGGGAGACTTCGGCAGATACGCAGTATTTT | CASSQDGGLWETSADTQYF
NA | TRBJ2-7 | TRBV6-2/TRBV6-3 | TGTGCCAGCAGCATTAGCTCCTACGAGCAGTACTTC | CASSISSYEQYF
NA | TRBJ2-7 | TRBV28 | TGTGCCAGCAGTTTTATATCGGGGAGAGGTTCTTACGAGCAGTACTTC | CASSFISGRGSYEQYF
NA | TRBJ1-5 | TRBV19 | TGTGCCAGTATTCGAGGACAGCCAGGAAGCAATCAGCCCCAGCATTTT | CASIRGQPGSNQPQHF
NA | TRBJ2-5 | TRBV7-2 | TGTGCCAGCAGCTCCAGCAGGGAGACCCAGTACTTC | CASSSSRETQYF